Sequencing of this T cell receptor (beta chain) was carried out in a study of beta chain features in type 1 diabetes. Every participating donor gave one draw, a heparinised blood sample averaging about 100 mL. Researchers reported sorting CD4+ naive, central memory, regulatory and stem cell-like memory cells via CD45RO/CCR7/CD25/CD127/CD95/CD27. Expressed TCRB transcripts were sequenced because the entire RNA isolate underwent reverse transcription. Only in-frame clones appear in the TCRdb table, and some are missing; sequencing was by immunoSEQ multiplex PCR. Here the sample spans more than 150,000 clones, about an eighth being singletons. Notes on the study in general: Compared with healthy donors, patients appeared to share more similar naive, central memory and regulatory TCRB repertoires. Possibly, sequencing cDNA over-represented cells that had high TCR expression levels.

The length of the CDR3 is 14 residues. Trimming left V 4 bases short and J 8 bases short, with 17 bases between. Germline V gene data show CDR1 as ENHRY and CDR2 as SYGVKD. In this sample, this clone turned up a few times. Its cognate antigen is unknown. The material sequenced was central memory CD4+ T cells from blood. This receptor was identified in a woman between 18 and 29 years old in good health. The rearrangement joins TRBV10-3 to TRBJ1-2; D not resolved. In DNA, the CDR3 is TGTGCCATCAGTGTGGGAAGGGAGGGAATCGGCTACACCTTC. It translates to CAISVGREGIGYTF.